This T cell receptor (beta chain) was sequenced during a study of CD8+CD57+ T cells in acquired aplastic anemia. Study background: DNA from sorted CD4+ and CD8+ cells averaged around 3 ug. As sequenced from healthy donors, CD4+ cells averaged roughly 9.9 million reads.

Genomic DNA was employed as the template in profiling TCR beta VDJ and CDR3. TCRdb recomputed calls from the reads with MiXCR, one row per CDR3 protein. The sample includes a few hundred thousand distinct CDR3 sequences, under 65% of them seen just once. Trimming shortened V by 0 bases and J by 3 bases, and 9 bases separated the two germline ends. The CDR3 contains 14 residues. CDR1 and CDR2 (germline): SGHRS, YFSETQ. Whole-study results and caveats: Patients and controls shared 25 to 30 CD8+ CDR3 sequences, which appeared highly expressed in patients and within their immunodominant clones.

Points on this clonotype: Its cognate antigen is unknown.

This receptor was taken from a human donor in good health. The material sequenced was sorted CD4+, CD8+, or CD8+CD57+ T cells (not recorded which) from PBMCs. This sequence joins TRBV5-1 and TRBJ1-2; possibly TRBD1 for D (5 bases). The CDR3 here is CASSLVDSDYGYTF. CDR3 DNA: TGCGCCAGCAGCTTGGTTGACAGCGACTATGGCTACACCTTC.